The clone carrying this T cell receptor (beta chain) appeared a few times. The antigen is undetermined. The germline gene is not matched at one end of the junction; a read error may be the cause. The source of the sample is a study of T cells after yellow fever vaccination. Study at large: Those fractions that held only low numbers of cells were prepared using the SMART-Seq v4 Ultra Low Input RNA kit.

This CDR3 region has 12 residues. Using its own MiXCR run on the 5' RACE reads, TCRdb lists one record per CDR3 protein. This table holds around 250,000 distinct CDR3 sequences, 6.9% found once. General observations from the study: Most clones from primary vaccination resurfaced after the booster (under 97% CD4, 88% CD8). From the bulk population, abundant clonotypes could contaminate and appear within FACS-sorted repertoires.

This TCR was sampled from a man aged 30 to 39 who received the YFV17D yellow fever vaccine. This sequence joins TRBV12-3 or TRBV12-4 and TRBJ2-7; TRBD2 matches 8 bases. Sequencing was performed on CD4+ T cells sorted from PBMCs, taken 15 days after the yellow fever booster vaccination. CDR3 DNA: TGTGCCAGCAGTACCACTAGCGGTCGACCCTTCTTC. Protein product: CASSTTSGRPFF.